One T cell receptor (beta chain) is described in this entry. The data are from a study of identical twins. The germline CDR1 and CDR2 sequences are MNHEY and SVGAGI. The V end was cut by 4 bases, the J end by 8 bases, with 8 bases between. The CDR3 runs to 12 residues. TCRdb analysed the 5' RACE reads with MiXCR anew, one entry per CDR3 protein. The data show approximately 220,000 distinct CDR3 sequences, around 6.8% seen once. These same data were also listed under a study on yellow fever vaccine responses in identical twins.

Sequences were obtained from memory (CD45RO+) T cells sorted from blood. The receptor comes from a woman aged 18-29 years in good health. The gene calls are TRBV6-5 and TRBJ1-4; unclear D gene. CDR3 residues: CASSSSREKLFF. The CDR3 bases are TGTGCCAGCAGTTCTAGTAGGGAAAAACTGTTTTTT.